The rows below give T cell receptor beta chains drawn from one sample of a study of neurological immune-mediated disorders. TCRdb called the 5' RACE reads again in MiXCR, with one record for every CDR3 protein. This sample yields tens of thousands of distinct CDR3 sequences, of which roughly 2.5% are seen a single time; approximately 2.4% belongs to the top ten. Material for sequencing was PBMCs. These receptor sequences come from a middle-aged man with multiple sclerosis. CDR3s include the opening cysteine and the closing phenylalanine or tryptophan. Each record gives: J gene, D gene, clone size, V gene, CDR3 protein, CDR3 DNA. D genes are given only for firm matches. Clone size is given as once, few, many, or a class for an expanded clone.

TRBJ1-2,-,many,TRBV5-1,CASSLEVDYGYTF,TGCGCCAGCAGCTTGGAGGTTGACTATGGCTACACCTTC
TRBJ1-6,-,many,TRBV5-1,CASSLAGDGSPLHF,TGCGCCAGCAGCTTGGCAGGGGATGGTTCACCCCTCCACTTT
TRBJ2-3,TRBD2,many,TRBV7-2,CASKSGGAADTQYF,TGTGCCAGCAAAAGCGGGGGGGCCGCAGATACGCAGTATTTT
TRBJ1-2,-,many,TRBV6-2/TRBV6-3,CASGVGAIYTF,TGTGCCAGCGGGGTTGGAGCAATATACACCTTC
TRBJ2-7,-,many,TRBV12-3/TRBV12-4,CASSSPYEQYF,TGTGCCAGCAGTTCCCCCTACGAGCAGTACTTC
TRBJ1-4,TRBD1,many,TRBV7-6,CASTFSGTGSEKLFF,TGTGCCAGCACCTTCTCCGGGACAGGGAGTGAAAAACTGTTTTTT
TRBJ2-7,TRBD2,many,TRBV28,CASTPRGEIYEQYF,TGTGCCAGCACCCCTCGGGGGGAGATCTACGAGCAGTACTTC
TRBJ1-4,-,many,TRBV9,CASSAGVAGTNEKLFF,TGTGCCAGCAGCGCGGGAGTCGCGGGAACTAATGAAAAACTGTTTTTT
TRBJ2-2,-,many,TRBV7-6,CASSPRGLNTGELFF,TGTGCCAGCAGCCCTCGGGGACTGAACACCGGGGAGCTGTTTTTT
TRBJ2-7,-,many,TRBV6-5,CASSSQRDVRGIYEQYF,TGTGCCAGCAGTAGCCAAAGGGACGTCAGGGGAATCTACGAGCAGTACTTC
TRBJ2-7,TRBD1,many,TRBV5-1,CASNPGQTLYEQYF,TGCGCCAGCAACCCGGGACAGACCCTCTACGAGCAGTACTTC
TRBJ2-7,-,many,TRBV6-5,CASSRSGAAYEQYF,TGTGCCAGCAGTCGTTCAGGGGCCGCCTACGAGCAGTACTTC
TRBJ2-7,-,many,TRBV7-2,CASSLKAFSAYEQYF,TGTGCCAGCAGCTTAAAGGCGTTCTCCGCCTACGAGCAGTACTTC
TRBJ2-2,-,many,TRBV5-1,CASSLETGITGELFF,TGCGCCAGCAGCTTGGAGACAGGAATCACCGGGGAGCTGTTTTTT
TRBJ2-1,-,many,TRBV5-1,CASSLGPGSHNEQFF,TGCGCCAGCAGCCTCGGTCCAGGATCCCACAATGAGCAGTTCTTC
TRBJ2-5,-,many,TRBV20-1,CSASWAGSQETQYF,TGCAGTGCTAGTTGGGCGGGATCTCAAGAGACCCAGTACTTC
TRBJ2-5,-,many,TRBV7-2,CASSLDWETQYF,TGTGCCAGCAGCTTAGATTGGGAGACCCAGTACTTC
TRBJ2-2,-,many,TRBV7-2,CASSLRLANTGELFF,TGTGCCAGCAGCTTACGGCTTGCGAACACCGGGGAGCTGTTTTTT
TRBJ2-7,TRBD1,many,TRBV5-1,CASSRTGNHEQYF,TGCGCCAGCAGCAGGACAGGGAATCACGAGCAGTACTTC
TRBJ2-1,TRBD1,few,TRBV25-1,CASRMGQGGYVEQFF,TGTGCCAGCAGGATGGGACAGGGTGGTTATGTTGAGCAGTTCTTC
TRBJ2-3,-,many,TRBV12-3/TRBV12-4,CASSLGHRGPDTQYF,TGTGCCAGCAGTTTGGGACACCGAGGCCCAGATACGCAGTATTTT
TRBJ1-2,-,few,TRBV10-1,CASSERQAYGYTF,TGCGCCAGCAGTGAACGACAGGCCTATGGCTACACCTTC
TRBJ2-2,-,many,TRBV7-9,CASSYRTPNTGELFF,TGTGCCAGCAGCTACCGGACACCGAACACCGGGGAGCTGTTTTTT
TRBJ2-3,TRBD2,many,TRBV12-3/TRBV12-4,CASRPTSGGSDTQYF,TGTGCCAGCAGACCTACTAGCGGGGGTTCAGATACGCAGTATTTT
TRBJ2-7,TRBD2,many,TRBV12-3/TRBV12-4,CASLGGGSYEQYF,TGTGCCAGCCTTGGGGGGGGCTCCTACGAGCAGTACTTC
TRBJ2-3,TRBD2,many,TRBV20-1,CSARGSRVAGAADTQYF,TGCAGTGCTAGAGGGAGCAGGGTAGCGGGTGCCGCAGATACGCAGTATTTT
TRBJ2-3,TRBD1,many,TRBV15,CATSTEVTGGTQYF,TGTGCCACCAGCACCGAAGTGACAGGGGGCACGCAGTATTTT
TRBJ2-5,-,many,TRBV5-1,CASSFQGNGETQYF,TGCGCCAGCAGCTTCCAGGGAAATGGGGAGACCCAGTACTTC
TRBJ2-5,TRBD1,many,TRBV10-3,CATGQGETQYF,TGTGCCACCGGACAGGGGGAGACCCAGTACTTC
TRBJ2-1,-,many,TRBV29-1,CSVEIGREQFF,TGCAGCGTTGAAATCGGGCGGGAGCAGTTCTTC
TRBJ1-3,TRBD1,many,TRBV10-3,CAISDRGQALGNTIYF,TGTGCCATCAGTGACAGGGGACAGGCCCTTGGAAACACCATATATTTT
TRBJ1-5,-,many,TRBV6-5,CASSYSRAQPQHF,TGTGCCAGCAGTTACTCGAGGGCTCAGCCCCAGCATTTT
TRBJ1-6,TRBD1,many,TRBV11-2,CASSPRLGQGVAPLHF,TGTGCCAGCAGCCCCAGGTTGGGACAGGGGGTCGCACCCCTCCACTTT
TRBJ2-4,-,many,TRBV7-2,CASSFRDLNIQYF,TGTGCCAGCAGCTTCCGGGACCTTAACATTCAGTACTTC
TRBJ1-2,TRBD1,many,TRBV5-5,CASSHGQGRYGYTF,TGTGCCAGCAGCCACGGACAGGGTCGCTATGGCTACACCTTC
TRBJ2-7,-,many,TRBV25-1,CASSESKGVVHEQYF,TGTGCCAGCAGTGAGTCAAAGGGGGTCGTGCACGAGCAGTACTTC
TRBJ2-5,-,many,TRBV15,CATSRDPDRERGYF,TGTGCCACCAGCAGAGACCCAGACAGGGAGCGGGGGTACTTC
TRBJ2-3,TRBD2,many,TRBV5-1,CASSLRGGPDTQYF,TGCGCCAGCAGCCTCCGGGGGGGCCCAGATACGCAGTATTTT
TRBJ2-3,-,many,TRBV12-3/TRBV12-4,CASSLGAWADTQYF,TGTGCCAGCAGTTTAGGGGCGTGGGCAGATACGCAGTATTTT
TRBJ2-6,-,many,TRBV12-3/TRBV12-4,CASSLGQGDHVLTF,TGTGCCAGCTCCCTAGGGCAGGGAGACCACGTCCTGACTTTC
TRBJ1-1,-,many,TRBV12-3/TRBV12-4,CASSGTSGAEAFF,TGTGCCAGCAGTGGGACAAGTGGTGCTGAAGCTTTCTTT
TRBJ2-7,-,many,TRBV6-5,CASSAPDNAYEQYF,TGTGCCAGCAGTGCCCCGGATAATGCCTACGAGCAGTACTTC
TRBJ1-5,TRBD1,many,TRBV28,CASSFLRGGQPQNF,TGTGCCAGCAGTTTTCTCAGGGGGGGGCAGCCCCAGAATTTT
TRBJ1-5,TRBD1,many,TRBV2,CASSGGGGQPQNF,TGTGCCAGCAGCGGAGGGGGCGGGCAGCCCCAGAATTTT
TRBJ2-1,-,many,TRBV6-5,CASSYYDEQFF,TGTGCCAGCAGTTATTACGATGAGCAGTTCTTC
TRBJ2-1,TRBD1,many,TRBV6-6,CASSYLRTGFFSEQFF,TGTGCCAGCAGTTACTTAAGGACAGGTTTTTTTAGTGAGCAGTTCTTC
TRBJ1-2,-,many,TRBV5-1,CASSPGTSVSGYTF,TGCGCCAGCAGCCCAGGGACGTCGGTCTCTGGCTACACCTTC
TRBJ1-5,-,many,TRBV7-8,CASSLQGDSNQPQHF,TGTGCCAGCAGCTTACAAGGGGATAGCAATCAGCCCCAGCATTTT
TRBJ2-7,-,many,TRBV7-8,CASSLMTALSYEQYF,TGTGCCAGCAGCTTAATGACAGCCCTCTCCTACGAGCAGTACTTC
TRBJ1-4,-,many,TRBV3-1,CASSQRETNEKLFF,TGTGCCAGCAGCCAACGGGAAACTAATGAAAAACTGTTTTTT
TRBJ1-2,TRBD1,many,TRBV19,CASTQGNYGYTF,TGTGCCAGTACACAGGGGAACTATGGCTACACCTTC
TRBJ2-5,-,many,TRBV6-5,CASSYRDQETQYF,TGTGCCAGCAGTTACCGGGACCAAGAGACCCAGTACTTC
TRBJ2-7,-,many,TRBV7-2,CASSLVAAAYEQYF,TGTGCCAGCAGCTTAGTGGCGGCAGCCTACGAGCAGTACTTC
TRBJ1-2,TRBD1,few,TRBV18,CASSPLSRRTGNYGYTF,TGTGCCAGCTCACCACTGAGTCGGAGGACAGGAAACTATGGCTACACCTTC
TRBJ1-4,-,many,TRBV10-3,CAISEGPGPGREKLFF,TGTGCCATCAGTGAAGGTCCAGGACCGGGGAGAGAAAAACTGTTTTTT
TRBJ1-1,-,many,TRBV2,CASSDFQGIVYTEAFF,TGTGCCAGCAGTGATTTTCAGGGGATAGTTTACACTGAAGCTTTCTTT
TRBJ1-3,-,many,TRBV5-1,CASSLSHSDYSGNTIYF,TGCGCCAGCAGCTTGTCCCACAGCGATTACTCTGGAAACACCATATATTTT
TRBJ1-1,-,many,TRBV7-9,CASSFGVDTEAFF,TGTGCCAGCAGCTTTGGGGTGGACACTGAAGCTTTCTTT
TRBJ1-1,TRBD1,many,TRBV27,CASSLSPGGTEAFF,TGTGCCAGCAGTTTATCGCCAGGGGGCACTGAAGCTTTCTTT
TRBJ2-1,TRBD2,many,TRBV7-2,CASTRLTGLAGGHEQFF,TGTGCCAGCACCAGGTTGACGGGACTAGCGGGGGGGCATGAGCAGTTCTTC